The clone carrying this T cell receptor (beta chain) has just a few counts. This specimen comes from a study of CD8+ T cells in alopecia areata. Treatment noted: oral pan-JAK inhibitor, 5-10 mg twice daily. Following RNA extraction, reverse transcription yielded cDNA that acted as the sequencing template. Only in-frame clones appear in the TCRdb table, and some are missing; sequencing was by immunoSEQ multiplex PCR. The sample has approximately 120,000 clones, over 60% seen once. Trimming took off 4 bases at V and 5 bases at J, with 5 bases between the two ends. Germline CDR1 is SEHNR and CDR2 is FQNEAQ (reference sequence). CDR3 length: 11 amino acids.

The specimen was CD4+ T cells sorted from blood, collected at week 4, from a patient treated with tofacitinib. The V call is TRBV7-9, the J call TRBJ2-5, with unresolved D. The TCR originated in a human donor with alopecia areata. The CDR3 is CASSYGETQYF. The CDR3 DNA is TGTGCCAGCAGCTATGGGGAGACCCAGTACTTC.